Shown below are 24 T cell receptor beta chains from a single sample sequenced in a study of blood T cell repertoires in COVID-19. Clones were read by immunoSEQ multiplex PCR, and TCRdb kept only the in-frame ones, dropping some. The profile shows approximately 300,000 clones, around 83% of them singletons. Sequenced: peripheral blood. The receptors were gathered from a woman aged 45 to 65 with acute or convalescent COVID-19.

The chain employs TRBV10-1 and TRBJ2-1, with D tentatively TRBD2 (6 bases). The V and J ends lost 0 bases and 3 bases respectively, with 12 bases between them. The CDR3 has 16 residues. Germline CDR1 reads WNHNN; CDR2 reads SYGVQD (reference sequence). The chain's CDR3 is CASSESGVAVYNEQFF. As DNA, the CDR3 is TGCGCCAGCAGTGAGTCGGGGGTAGCGGTCTACAATGAGCAGTTCTTC.

The chain couples TRBV27 to TRBJ2-1, with 10 bases fitting TRBD1. J lost 4 bases, V lost 4 bases, and 4 bases had no gene match. The CDR3 sequence is 15 residues long. Germline CDR1 is MNHEY and CDR2 is SMNVEV (reference sequence). In DNA form, the CDR3 reads TGTGCCAGCAGTTCGGGACAGGGGAATTACAATGAGCAGTTCTTC. Amino acid sequence: CASSSGQGNYNEQFF.

The genes are TRBV5-5 and TRBJ1-5; D remains unclear. V lost 4 bases to trimming and J lost 3 bases, with 8 bases between them. The CDR3 runs to 13 residues. Per the germline V gene, CDR1 is SGHKS and CDR2 is YYEKEE (reference sequence). The CDR3 is CASSLTDNQPQHF. As DNA, the CDR3 is TGTGCCAGCAGCCTCACAGACAATCAGCCCCAGCATTTT.

J is TRBJ2-1 and V is TRBV4-1; TRBD2 agrees at 9 bases. After removal of 0 bases from V and 5 bases from J, the junction contained 11 bases not matched to a gene. Germline values: CDR1 MGHRA, CDR2 YSYEKL. The CDR3 extends over 18 amino acids. The CDR3, as DNA: TGCGCCAGCAGCCAAGATGGGTGGGAAGTAGCGGGGGACAATGAGCAGTTCTTC. Translated: CASSQDGWEVAGDNEQFF.

This chain connects TRBV10-3 to TRBJ1-1; TRBD1 is a possible D gene (5 bases). CDR1 is ENHRY, CDR2 SYGVKD, per germline. The CDR3 is made up of 14 amino acids. Deletions cut 6 bases from V and 0 bases from J, with 11 bases between. Here the CDR3 DNA reads TGTGCCATCAGGGAGGCACAGGTGAACACTGAAGCTTTCTTT. Its protein is CAIREAQVNTEAFF.

In this sample, this clone turned up a few times. The CDR3 nucleotides are TGTGCCAGCAGCTTAAACGGGGATTCACCCCTCCACTTT. Its protein is CASSLNGDSPLHF. This chain connects TRBV7-9 to TRBJ1-6, with D hard to call. This CDR3 is 13 amino acids long. The V end was cut by 2 bases, the J end by 8 bases, with 7 bases between. The germline V gene encodes CDR1 SEHNR and CDR2 FQNEAQ (reference sequence). Full variable domain (rest looked up from reference TRBV7-9 and TRBJ1-6): DTGVSQNPRHKITKRGQNVTFRCDPISEHNRLYWYRQTLGQGPEFLTYFQNEAQLEKSRLLSDRFSAERPKGSFSTLEIQRTEQGDSAMYLCASSLNGDSPLHFGNGTRLTVT.

The chain couples TRBV3-1 (or the pseudogene TRBV3-2) to TRBJ2-1; the match to TRBD2 covers 10 bases. The ends lost 4 bases at V and 4 bases at J; junction bases unmatched: 10. CDR1 LGHDT and CDR2 YNNKEL come from the germline V gene (reference sequence). The CDR3 runs 17 residues. Written as DNA, the CDR3 is TGTGCCAGCAGCCTCGATCTAGCGGGGGAGTCTTACAATGAGCAGTTCTTC. This translates into CASSLDLAGESYNEQFF.

The gene calls are TRBV7-9 and TRBJ2-5, with D unresolved. This CDR3 has 15 amino acids. V lost 5 bases and J lost 5, with 18 bases in between. The germline CDR1 and CDR2 sequences are SEHNR and FQNEAQ (reference sequence). CDR3 region: CASSPKERQVETQYF. The DNA of the CDR3 is TGTGCCAGCAGCCCGAAAGAAAGGCAGGTCGAGACCCAGTACTTC.

Only one count was recorded for this clone. The V and J genes are TRBV30 and TRBJ1-6; a possible D gene is TRBD1 (5 bases). Trimming left V 2 bases short and J 15 bases short, with 23 bases between. Per the germline V gene, CDR1 is GTSNPN and CDR2 is SVGIG (reference sequence). This CDR3 region has 15 residues. CDR3 sequence reads: CAWSNPGGRAMLLHF. The CDR3 DNA reads as TGTGCCTGGAGTAACCCGGGGGGGAGGGCAATGCTCCTCCACTTT.

The chain carries TRBV30 and TRBJ1-1; 12 nucleotides align to TRBD1. Germline trimming cut 2 bases from V and 3 bases from J; bases unmatched to any gene: 7. Germline V gene lookup returns CDR1 GTSNPN and CDR2 SVGIG (reference sequence). The CDR3 loop spans 16 amino acids. This chain's CDR3 is CAWSLGGQGADTEAFF. DNA for the CDR3: TGTGCCTGGAGTCTCGGGGGACAGGGGGCGGACACTGAAGCTTTCTTT.

There are a few counts of this clone. The chain's CDR3 is CASSDRDTRQYF. The CDR3 DNA reads as TGTGCCAGCAGCGACCGGGACACCAGGCAGTACTTC. The rearrangement links TRBV9 to TRBJ2-7; maybe TRBD1 (6 bases). From germline, CDR1 is SGDLS and CDR2 YYNGEE. This CDR3 spans 12 amino acids. Trimming pared 3 bases from V and 9 bases from J, leaving 13 bases between.

This clone has more than one count but fewer than ten. The V gene is TRBV27, the J gene TRBJ2-1; 7 bases are shared with TRBD2. The CDR3 spans 15 residues. Germline V gives CDR1 MNHEY, CDR2 SMNVEV (reference sequence). V was clipped by 9 bases and J by 11 bases; unmatched bases: 19. The CDR3 spells CARELATSSETQQFF. CDR3 DNA: TGTGCCAGGGAACTAGCGACTAGTTCAGAGACCCAGCAGTTCTTC.

This clone was seen a few times. V usage is TRBV11-2 and J usage is TRBJ2-2, with D hard to call. With 1 base removed from V and 0 bases from J, the gap between germline ends came to 6 bases. The CDR3 covers 15 residues. Germline CDR1 reads SGHAT; CDR2 reads FQNNGV. CDR3 sequence (DNA): TGTGCCAGCAGCTTAGGAGGCGCGAACACCGGGGAGCTGTTTTTT. Its protein product is CASSLGGANTGELFF.

The chain is built from TRBV2 and TRBJ2-1; 8 bases map to TRBD1. V shed 4 bases and J 5 bases; nucleotides not matched to a gene: 1. This CDR3 spans 13 amino acids. Looked up from germline, CDR1 is SNHLY and CDR2 is FYNNEI. The CDR3 nucleotides are TGTGCCAGCAGTGGACAGGGGAACAATGAGCAGTTCTTC. It encodes CASSGQGNNEQFF.

Only one count was recorded for this clone. The rearrangement uses TRBV27 and TRBJ2-1, with D perhaps TRBD2 (7 bases). Germline V gene data show CDR1 as MNHEY and CDR2 as SMNVEV (reference sequence). V was shortened by 5 bases and J by 2 bases, with 19 bases between the two germline ends. There are 17 residues in the CDR3. The CDR3 loop reads CASSPSRAGAAYNEQFF. CDR3 in DNA: TGTGCCAGCAGTCCGAGTAGGGCGGGGGCTGCCTACAATGAGCAGTTCTTC.

The CDR3 DNA sequence: TGTGCCAGTTTAAACCAGGCCCCAGATACGCAGTATTTT. It translates to CASLNQAPDTQYF. The chain uses TRBV18 and TRBJ2-3; the D is unclear. V was shortened by 9 bases and J by 4 bases, with 14 bases between the two germline ends. The CDR3 contains 13 residues. Germline V gene lookup returns CDR1 KGHSH and CDR2 LQKENI.

The V call is TRBV30, the J call TRBJ2-1, with TRBD2 matching 9 bases. The CDR3 is 13 residues long. V lost 5 bases to trimming and J lost 9 bases; unmatched junction nucleotides: 8. The germline CDR1 and CDR2 sequences are GTSNPN and SVGIG (reference sequence). The CDR3: CAWAGTSSSEQFF. The CDR3 nucleotides are TGTGCCTGGGCCGGGACTAGCTCGAGTGAGCAGTTCTTC.

This clone showed up just once. The chain has TRBV11-2 and TRBJ2-1; D is uncertain. Germline-derived CDR1 and CDR2 are SGHAT and FQNNGV. The V and J ends lost 6 bases and 0 bases respectively, with 12 bases between them. The length of the CDR3 is 15 residues. DNA for the CDR3: TGTGCCAGCAGTTCATCGGTATTCTCCTACAATGAGCAGTTCTTC. It encodes CASSSSVFSYNEQFF.

V usage is TRBV9 and J usage is TRBJ1-1; 7 nucleotides line up with TRBD1. CDR1 and CDR2 from the germline V gene are SGDLS and YYNGEE. The V and J ends lost 0 bases and 3 bases, in that order; junction bases with no gene match: 5. The CDR3 covers 15 residues. The CDR3 spells CASSVGSGGHTEAFF. Written as DNA, the CDR3 is TGTGCCAGCAGCGTAGGCTCAGGGGGTCACACTGAAGCTTTCTTT.

The DNA for the CDR3 is TGTGCCAGCAGGCTACCGGGACAGGGAAATGAAAAACTGTTTTTT. It encodes CASRLPGQGNEKLFF. The V call is TRBV2, the J call TRBJ1-4, with TRBD1 identical over 9 bases. The CDR3 runs 15 residues. The germline V gene encodes CDR1 SNHLY and CDR2 FYNNEI. The junction had 7 bases not matched to a gene; V was cut back by 6 bases and J by 5 bases. Complete variable domain (other parts from reference TRBV2 and TRBJ1-4): EPEVTQTPSHQVTQMGQEVILRCVPISNHLYFYWYRQILGQKVEFLVSFYNNEISEKSEIFDDQFSVERPDGSNFTLKIRSTKLEDSAMYFCASRLPGQGNEKLFFGSGTQLSVL.

The rearrangement joins TRBV7-9 to TRBJ1-6; 9 positions match TRBD1. In germline, CDR1 is SEHNR, CDR2 FQNEAQ (reference sequence). V dropped 6 bases and J dropped 7; count of bases not matched to a gene: 7. The CDR3 consists of 15 residues. CDR3 bases: TGTGCCAGCAGTCCTCGAGGGACAGGGAATTCACCCCTCCACTTT. Its translation is CASSPRGTGNSPLHF.

Concerning this clone itself: Other DNA sequences in the sample encode the same CDR3. This sequence joins TRBV9 and TRBJ1-1; unclear D gene. This CDR3 comprises 13 residues. The V end was cut by 0 bases, the J end by 1 base, with 4 bases between. Germline CDR1 reads SGDLS; CDR2 reads YYNGEE. CDR3 protein: CASSVGPNTEAFF. Here the CDR3 DNA reads TGTGCCAGCAGCGTAGGGCCGAACACTGAAGCTTTCTTT.

This CDR3 reads CASSPYSAPDTQYF. The CDR3 region has the DNA TGTGCCAGCTCCCCCTACAGTGCCCCAGATACGCAGTATTTT. The J gene is TRBJ2-3, the V gene TRBV18; D call uncertain. The CDR3 length is 14 residues. Germline loops: CDR1 KGHSH, CDR2 LQKENI. Trimming pared 6 bases from V and 4 bases from J, leaving 14 bases between.

The V gene is TRBV7-3, the J gene TRBJ2-5, with TRBD2 identical over 8 bases. Germline V gives CDR1 SGHTA, CDR2 FQGTGA. After removal of 6 bases from V and 1 base from J, the junction contained 10 bases not matched to a gene. This CDR3 is built from 16 residues. The CDR3 protein is CASSKLAGTSQETQYF. CDR3 DNA sequence: TGTGCCAGCAGTAAACTAGCCGGGACTAGCCAAGAGACCCAGTACTTC.